This entry lists 12 T cell receptor beta chains sequenced from one sample in a study of blood T cell repertoires in COVID-19. Sequencing was performed with immunoSEQ multiplex PCR; in TCRdb, only in-frame clones are kept and a portion is missing. The sample lists around 170,000 clones; approximately 84% were seen once. The sequenced sample was peripheral blood. The source of these receptors is a man aged 18 to 35 with active or convalescent COVID-19.

This clone was seen just once. The chain recombines TRBV7-9 with TRBJ2-1, with D possibly matching TRBD2 (5 bases). This CDR3 spans 15 amino acids. V lost 5 bases and J 4 bases, leaving 15 bases between the germline ends. CDR1 and CDR2 from the germline V gene are SEHNR and FQNEAQ (reference sequence). CDR3 protein: CASSPQGRLYNEQFF. The CDR3 coding sequence is TGTGCCAGCAGCCCCCAAGGACGACTATACAATGAGCAGTTCTTC.

This clone came up a few times. The rearrangement joins TRBV5-1 to TRBJ2-2; D ambiguous. Between the trimmed V and J ends, which lost 3 bases and 5 bases, there was a span of 11 bases. Germline-derived CDR1 and CDR2 are SGHRS and YFSETQ. This CDR3 contains 14 residues. The CDR3 loop reads CASSWLRGTGELFF. CDR3 sequence (DNA): TGCGCCAGCAGCTGGTTAAGAGGAACCGGGGAGCTGTTTTTT.

V is TRBV24-1 and J is TRBJ1-4; 11 bases are shared with TRBD1. The CDR3 has 15 residues. Trimming removed 9 bases from V and 6 bases from J; junction bases left unmatched: 8. Germline lookup yields CDR1 KGHDR and CDR2 SFDVKD. The CDR3 loop is CATRWDRGKYEKLFF. In DNA, the CDR3 is TGTGCCACCCGATGGGACAGGGGGAAATATGAAAAACTGTTTTTT.

This clone has only one observation. The gene calls are TRBV30 and TRBJ2-4; 9 bases are shared with TRBD1. Trimming at V came to 0 bases and at J to 1 base, leaving 13 bases not matched to a gene. Germline V CDR1 and CDR2: GTSNPN, SVGIG (reference sequence). The CDR3 runs to 19 residues. This CDR3 reads CAWSVGQGLIEGAKNIQYF. CDR3 coding DNA: TGTGCCTGGAGTGTAGGACAGGGGCTTATCGAAGGTGCCAAAAACATTCAGTACTTC.

In nucleotides, the CDR3 is TGTGCCACCAGCAGCCTCACGGGGGGCTACACCTTC. Protein sequence: CATSSLTGGYTF. The chain has TRBV15 and TRBJ1-2; D gene unclear. There are 12 residues in the CDR3. The V gene lost 3 bases and the J gene lost 8 bases, with 10 bases spanning the gap. From germline, CDR1 is LNHNV and CDR2 YYDKDF (reference sequence).

The chain is built from TRBV19 and TRBJ2-3; no definite D call. The CDR3 spans 13 residues. Per germline, CDR1 LNHDA and CDR2 SQIVND (reference sequence). V lost 5 bases and J 6 bases, leaving 12 bases between the germline ends. The chain's CDR3 is CASSQGARDTQYF. The CDR3, as DNA: TGTGCCAGTAGTCAAGGAGCCCGGGATACGCAGTATTTT.

The V gene is TRBV2, the J gene TRBJ1-2; TRBD1 might be the D (5 bases). The V and J ends lost 4 bases and 5 bases respectively, with 17 bases between them. In germline, CDR1 is SNHLY, CDR2 FYNNEI. The CDR3 has 15 amino acids. The CDR3 is CASSGGTAASYGYTF. In nucleotides, the CDR3 is TGTGCCAGCAGTGGCGGGACGGCGGCATCGTATGGCTACACCTTC. Full variable domain (remainder filled in from reference TRBV2 and TRBJ1-2): EPEVTQTPSHQVTQMGQEVILRCVPISNHLYFYWYRQILGQKVEFLVSFYNNEISEKSEIFDDQFSVERPDGSNFTLKIRSTKLEDSAMYFCASSGGTAASYGYTFGSGTRLTVV.

The V gene is TRBV5-1, the J gene TRBJ2-6, with D possibly being TRBD2 (5 bases). The CDR3 contains 18 residues. Trimming took off 3 bases at V and 4 bases at J, with 20 bases between the two ends. Per germline, CDR1 SGHRS and CDR2 YFSETQ. CDR3 region: CASSSAFEGSVGANVLTF. For the CDR3, the DNA is TGCGCCAGCAGCTCTGCTTTTGAAGGGAGCGTGGGGGCCAACGTCCTGACTTTC. Based on the CDR3 plus reference TRBV5-1 and TRBJ2-6, the full variable domain is KAGVTQTPRYLIKTRGQQVTLSCSPISGHRSVSWYQQTPGQGLQFLFEYFSETQRNKGNFPGRFSGRQFSNSRSEMNVSTLELGDSALYLCASSSAFEGSVGANVLTFGAGSRLTVL.

This clone was seen only once. This chain connects TRBV19 to TRBJ2-1; TRBD2 agrees at 13 bases. The germline V gene has CDR1 LNHDA and CDR2 SQIVND (reference sequence). The J segment lost 8 bases and the V segment lost 6 bases, leaving 10 bases of the junction unmatched. The CDR3 has 16 residues. The CDR3 nucleotides read TGTGCCAGTAGCCAAACTAGCGGGGGGGGCCGGGATGAGCAGTTCTTC. It is translated as CASSQTSGGGRDEQFF. Filled out from reference TRBV19 and TRBJ2-1, the complete variable domain reads DGGITQSPKYLFRKEGQNVTLSCEQNLNHDAMYWYRQDPGQGLRLIYYSQIVNDFQKGDIAEGYSVSREKKESFPLTVTSAQKNPTAFYLCASSQTSGGGRDEQFFGPGTRLTVL.

The chain joins TRBV27 to TRBJ1-6; the D is unclear. There are 13 residues in the CDR3. Deletions cut 3 bases from V and 9 bases from J, with 9 bases between. The V gene's germline CDR1 is MNHEY and CDR2 SMNVEV (reference sequence). The CDR3 nucleotides read TGTGCCAGCAGTTTCCGGGAGGGTTCACCCCTCCACTTT. Encoded protein: CASSFREGSPLHF.

This clone has just one count. The gene calls are TRBV30 and TRBJ1-1; D is uncertain. The CDR3 is 13 residues long. The germline V gene has CDR1 GTSNPN and CDR2 SVGIG (reference sequence). The V end lost 0 bases, the J end lost 1 base, and 6 bases lay between the germline ends. In nucleotides, the CDR3 is TGTGCCTGGAGTGTACAAGAGAACACTGAAGCTTTCTTT. It is translated as CAWSVQENTEAFF.

V is TRBV7-2 and J is TRBJ1-5, with D possibly TRBD1 on 5 matching bases. The germline V gene has CDR1 SGHTA and CDR2 FQGNSA. The length of the CDR3 is 15 residues. V was cut by 1 base and J by 7 bases, with 14 bases left in between. The CDR3 loop reads CASSLGGVLGQPQHF. Here the CDR3 DNA reads TGTGCCAGCAGCTTAGGGGGGGTACTCGGACAGCCCCAGCATTTT.